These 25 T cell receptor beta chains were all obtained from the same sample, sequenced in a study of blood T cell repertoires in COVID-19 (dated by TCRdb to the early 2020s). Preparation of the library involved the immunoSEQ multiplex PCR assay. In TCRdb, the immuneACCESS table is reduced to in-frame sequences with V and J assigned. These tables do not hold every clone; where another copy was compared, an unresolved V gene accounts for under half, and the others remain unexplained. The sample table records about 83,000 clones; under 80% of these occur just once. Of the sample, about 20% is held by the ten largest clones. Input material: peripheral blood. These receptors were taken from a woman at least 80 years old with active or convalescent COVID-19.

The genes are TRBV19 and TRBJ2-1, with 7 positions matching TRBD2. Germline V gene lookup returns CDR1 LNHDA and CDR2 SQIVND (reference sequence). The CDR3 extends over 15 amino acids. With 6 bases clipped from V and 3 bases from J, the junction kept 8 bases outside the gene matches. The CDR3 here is CASRSVGGGYNEQFF. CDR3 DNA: TGTGCCAGTAGATCCGTGGGGGGGGGCTACAATGAGCAGTTCTTC.

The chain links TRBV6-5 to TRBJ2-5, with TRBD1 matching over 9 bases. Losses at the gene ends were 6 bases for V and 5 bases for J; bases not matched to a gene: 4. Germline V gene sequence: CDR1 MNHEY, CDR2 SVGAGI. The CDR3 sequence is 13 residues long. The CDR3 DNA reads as TGTGCCAGCAGGTACAGGGGGCGGGAGACCCAGTACTTC. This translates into CASRYRGRETQYF.

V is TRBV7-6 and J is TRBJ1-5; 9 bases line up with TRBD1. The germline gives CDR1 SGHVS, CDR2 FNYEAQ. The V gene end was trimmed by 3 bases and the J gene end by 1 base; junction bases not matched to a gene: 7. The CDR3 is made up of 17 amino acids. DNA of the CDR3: TGTGCCAGCAGCTTGGGACAGGGATTGGAGAGCAATCAGCCCCAGCATTTT. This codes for CASSLGQGLESNQPQHF.

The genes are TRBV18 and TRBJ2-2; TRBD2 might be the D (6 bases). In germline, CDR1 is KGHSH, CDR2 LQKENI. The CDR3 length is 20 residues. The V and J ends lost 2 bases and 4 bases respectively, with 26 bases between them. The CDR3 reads CASSPIRGKSVEYRTGELFF. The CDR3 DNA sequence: TGTGCCAGCTCACCAATCCGGGGGAAGTCGGTTGAGTATCGCACCGGGGAGCTGTTTTTT.

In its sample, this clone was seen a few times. Written as DNA, the CDR3 is TGTGCCAGTAGTCTGGGACACCCAGATACGCAGTATTTT. The encoded protein is CASSLGHPDTQYF. J is TRBJ2-3 and V is TRBV19, with D tentatively TRBD1 (6 bases). The V end was cut by 5 bases, the J end by 4 bases, with 10 bases between. The CDR3 has 13 residues. Germline loops: CDR1 LNHDA, CDR2 SQIVND (reference sequence).

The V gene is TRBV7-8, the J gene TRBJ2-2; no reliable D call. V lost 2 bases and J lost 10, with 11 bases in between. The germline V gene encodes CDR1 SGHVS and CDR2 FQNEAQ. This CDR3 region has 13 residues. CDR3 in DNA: TGTGCCAGCAGCTTACACGCGGCGGTGGAGCTGTTTTTT. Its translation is CASSLHAAVELFF.

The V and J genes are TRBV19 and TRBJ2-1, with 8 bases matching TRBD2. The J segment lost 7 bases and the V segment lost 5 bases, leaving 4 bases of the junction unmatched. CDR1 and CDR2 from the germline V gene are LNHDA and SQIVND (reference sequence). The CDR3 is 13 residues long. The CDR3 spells CASSAGTRNEQFF. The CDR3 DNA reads TGTGCCAGTAGTGCCGGGACTAGAAATGAGCAGTTCTTC.

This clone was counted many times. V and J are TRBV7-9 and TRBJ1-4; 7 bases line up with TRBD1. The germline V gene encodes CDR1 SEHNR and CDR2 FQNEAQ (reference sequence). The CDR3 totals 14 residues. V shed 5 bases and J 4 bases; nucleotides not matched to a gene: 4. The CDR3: CASSVGGYNEKLFF. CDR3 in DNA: TGTGCCAGCAGCGTAGGGGGCTATAATGAAAAACTGTTTTTT.

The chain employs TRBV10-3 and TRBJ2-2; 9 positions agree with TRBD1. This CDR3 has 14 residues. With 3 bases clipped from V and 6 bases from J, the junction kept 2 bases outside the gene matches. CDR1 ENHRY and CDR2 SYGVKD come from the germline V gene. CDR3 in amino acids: CAISDRQGAGELFF. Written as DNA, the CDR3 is TGTGCCATCAGTGACCGACAGGGGGCCGGGGAGCTGTTTTTT.

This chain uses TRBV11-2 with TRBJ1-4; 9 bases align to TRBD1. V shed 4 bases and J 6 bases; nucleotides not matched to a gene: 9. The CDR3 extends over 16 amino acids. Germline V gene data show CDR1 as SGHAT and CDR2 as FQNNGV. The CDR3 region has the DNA TGTGCCAGCAGCTCCCGTCCGGGACAGGGCTATGAAAAACTGTTTTTT. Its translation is CASSSRPGQGYEKLFF.

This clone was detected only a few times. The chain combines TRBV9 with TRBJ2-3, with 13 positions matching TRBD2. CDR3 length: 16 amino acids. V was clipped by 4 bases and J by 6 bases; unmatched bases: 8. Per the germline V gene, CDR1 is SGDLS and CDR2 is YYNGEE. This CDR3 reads CASSPPWTSGGDTQYF. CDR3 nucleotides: TGTGCCAGCAGCCCCCCCTGGACTAGCGGGGGTGATACGCAGTATTTT.

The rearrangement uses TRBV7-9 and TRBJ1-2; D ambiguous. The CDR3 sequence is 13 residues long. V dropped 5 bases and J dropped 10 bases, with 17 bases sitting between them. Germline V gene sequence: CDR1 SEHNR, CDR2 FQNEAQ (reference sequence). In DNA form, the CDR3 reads TGTGCCAGCAGCCCAGACAATTTTAAAGACTACACCTTC. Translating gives CASSPDNFKDYTF. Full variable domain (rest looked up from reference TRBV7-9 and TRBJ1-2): DTGVSQNPRHKITKRGQNVTFRCDPISEHNRLYWYRQTLGQGPEFLTYFQNEAQLEKSRLLSDRFSAERPKGSFSTLEIQRTEQGDSAMYLCASSPDNFKDYTFGSGTRLTVV.

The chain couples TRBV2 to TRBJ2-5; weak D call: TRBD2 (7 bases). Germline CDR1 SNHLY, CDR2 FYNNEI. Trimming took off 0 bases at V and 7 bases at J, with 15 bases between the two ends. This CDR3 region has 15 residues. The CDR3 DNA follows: TGTGCCAGCAGTGAAGCGGGGGGGCGTTTAGGGACCCAGTACTTC. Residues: CASSEAGGRLGTQYF. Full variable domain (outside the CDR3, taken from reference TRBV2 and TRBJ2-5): EPEVTQTPSHQVTQMGQEVILRCVPISNHLYFYWYRQILGQKVEFLVSFYNNEISEKSEIFDDQFSVERPDGSNFTLKIRSTKLEDSAMYFCASSEAGGRLGTQYFGPGTRLLVL.

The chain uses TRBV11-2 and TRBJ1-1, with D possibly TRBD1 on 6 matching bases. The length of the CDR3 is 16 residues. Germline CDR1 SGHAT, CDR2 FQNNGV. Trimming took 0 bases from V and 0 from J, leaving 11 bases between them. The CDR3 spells CASSLDRTVMNTEAFF. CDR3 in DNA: TGTGCCAGCAGCTTAGATCGGACAGTAATGAACACTGAAGCTTTCTTT.

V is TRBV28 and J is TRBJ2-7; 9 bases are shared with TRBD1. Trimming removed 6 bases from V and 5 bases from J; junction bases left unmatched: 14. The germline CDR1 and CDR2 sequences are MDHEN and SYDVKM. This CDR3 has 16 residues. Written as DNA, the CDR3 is TGTGCCAGCAGCCCCAGAGCGGACAGGGGCTTCGACGAGCAGTACTTC. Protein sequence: CASSPRADRGFDEQYF.

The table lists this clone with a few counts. CDR3 amino acids: CAFSDSNQPQHF. CDR3 coding DNA: TGTGCCTTCTCAGATAGCAATCAGCCCCAGCATTTT. The rearrangement uses TRBV30 and TRBJ1-5; D is undetermined. Germline lookup yields CDR1 GTSNPN and CDR2 SVGIG (reference sequence). V was trimmed by 7 bases and J by 0 bases, leaving 7 bases between them. This CDR3 is 12 amino acids long.

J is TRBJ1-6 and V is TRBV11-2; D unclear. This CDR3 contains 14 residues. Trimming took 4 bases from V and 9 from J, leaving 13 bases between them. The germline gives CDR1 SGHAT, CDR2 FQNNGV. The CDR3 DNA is TGTGCCAGCAGCTCCGGTAGTGCAGGTTCACCCCTCCACTTT. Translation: CASSSGSAGSPLHF.

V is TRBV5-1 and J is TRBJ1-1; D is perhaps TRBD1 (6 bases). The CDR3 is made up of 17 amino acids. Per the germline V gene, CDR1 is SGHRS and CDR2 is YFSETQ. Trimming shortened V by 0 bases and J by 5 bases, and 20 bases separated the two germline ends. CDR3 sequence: CASSLGKYGGLGTEAFF. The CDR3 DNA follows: TGCGCCAGCAGCTTGGGAAAGTACGGGGGGCTAGGGACTGAAGCTTTCTTT.

The CDR3 sequence: CASSPPSGGMTDTQYF. CDR3 bases: TGTGCCAGCTCACCACCTAGCGGGGGGATGACAGATACGCAGTATTTT. The J gene is TRBJ2-3, the V gene TRBV18; 10 bases align to TRBD2. The V gene end was trimmed by 0 bases and the J gene end by 3 bases; junction bases not matched to a gene: 3. The CDR3 is made up of 16 amino acids. Looked up from germline, CDR1 is KGHSH and CDR2 is LQKENI.

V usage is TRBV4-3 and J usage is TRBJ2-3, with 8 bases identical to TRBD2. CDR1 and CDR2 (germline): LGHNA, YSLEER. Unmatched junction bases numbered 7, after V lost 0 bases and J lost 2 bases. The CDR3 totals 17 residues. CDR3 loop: CASSQDEERGFTDTQYF. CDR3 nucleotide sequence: TGCGCCAGCAGCCAAGATGAGGAGCGGGGGTTCACAGATACGCAGTATTTT.

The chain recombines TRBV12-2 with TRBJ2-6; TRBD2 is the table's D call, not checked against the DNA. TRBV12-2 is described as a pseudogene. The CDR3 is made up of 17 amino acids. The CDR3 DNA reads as TGTGCAAGTCGCTCGAAATATGAGCTCGCGGGGGCCAACGTCCTGACTTTC. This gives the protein CASRSKYELAGANVLTF.

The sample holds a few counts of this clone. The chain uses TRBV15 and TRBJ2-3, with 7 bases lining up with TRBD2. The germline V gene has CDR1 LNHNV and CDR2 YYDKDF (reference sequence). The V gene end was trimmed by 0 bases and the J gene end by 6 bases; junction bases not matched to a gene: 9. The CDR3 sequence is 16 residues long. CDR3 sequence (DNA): TGTGCCACCAGCAGAGATCCGGGGGGAGGACCCGATACGCAGTATTTT. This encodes CATSRDPGGGPDTQYF.

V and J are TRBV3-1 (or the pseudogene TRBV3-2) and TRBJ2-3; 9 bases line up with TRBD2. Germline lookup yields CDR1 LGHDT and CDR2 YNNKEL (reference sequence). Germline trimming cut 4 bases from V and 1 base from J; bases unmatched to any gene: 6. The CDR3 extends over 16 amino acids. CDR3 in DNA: TGTGCCAGCAGCCGGAGATCTAGCGGGGGCACAGATACGCAGTATTTT. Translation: CASSRRSSGGTDTQYF.

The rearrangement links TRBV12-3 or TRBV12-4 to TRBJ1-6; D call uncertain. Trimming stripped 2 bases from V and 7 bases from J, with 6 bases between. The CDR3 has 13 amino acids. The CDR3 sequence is CASSLLGNSPLHF. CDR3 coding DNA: TGTGCCAGCAGTTTACTCGGGAATTCACCCCTCCACTTT.

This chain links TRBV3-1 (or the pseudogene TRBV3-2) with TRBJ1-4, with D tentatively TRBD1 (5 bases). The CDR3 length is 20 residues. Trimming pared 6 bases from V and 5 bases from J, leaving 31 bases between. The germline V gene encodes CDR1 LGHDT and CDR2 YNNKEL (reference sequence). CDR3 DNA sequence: TGTGCCAGCAGACACGAGCCACAGTCCCTGACGACAGAGCTAAATGAAAAACTGTTTTTT. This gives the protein CASRHEPQSLTTELNEKLFF.